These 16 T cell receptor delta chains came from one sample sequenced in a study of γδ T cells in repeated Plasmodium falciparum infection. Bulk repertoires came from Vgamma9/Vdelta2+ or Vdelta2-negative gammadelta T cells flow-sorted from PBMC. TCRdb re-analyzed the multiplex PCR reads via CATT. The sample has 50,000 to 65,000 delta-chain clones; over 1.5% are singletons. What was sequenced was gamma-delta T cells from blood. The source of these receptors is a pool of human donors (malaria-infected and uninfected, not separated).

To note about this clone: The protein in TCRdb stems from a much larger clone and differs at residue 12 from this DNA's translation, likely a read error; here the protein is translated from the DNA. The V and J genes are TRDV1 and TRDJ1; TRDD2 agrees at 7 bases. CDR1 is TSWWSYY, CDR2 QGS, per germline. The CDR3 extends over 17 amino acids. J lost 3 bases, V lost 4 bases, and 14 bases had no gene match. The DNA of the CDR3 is TGTGCTCTTGGGGGGGGCCTTCCTCGCCTCCGCGCCGATAAACTCATCTTT. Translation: CALGGGLPRLRADKLIF.

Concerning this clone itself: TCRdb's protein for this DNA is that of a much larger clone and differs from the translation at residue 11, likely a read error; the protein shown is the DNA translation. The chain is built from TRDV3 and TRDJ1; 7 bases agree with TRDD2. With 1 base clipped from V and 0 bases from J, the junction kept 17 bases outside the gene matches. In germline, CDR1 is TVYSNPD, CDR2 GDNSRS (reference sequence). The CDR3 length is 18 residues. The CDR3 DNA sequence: TGTGCCTTTAACAGGGTACCTTCCTTAATTTTATACACCGATAAACTCATCTTT. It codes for CAFNRVPSLILYTDKLIF.

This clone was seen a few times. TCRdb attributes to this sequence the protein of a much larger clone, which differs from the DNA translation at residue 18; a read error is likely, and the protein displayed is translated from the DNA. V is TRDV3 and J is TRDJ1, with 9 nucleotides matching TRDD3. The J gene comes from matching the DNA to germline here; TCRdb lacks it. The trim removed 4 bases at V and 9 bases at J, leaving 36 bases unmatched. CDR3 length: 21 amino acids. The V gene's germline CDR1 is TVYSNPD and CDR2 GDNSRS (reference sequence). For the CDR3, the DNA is TGTGCCTCTTCTGGGGGTCCTAAAACCTACTGGGGGAGGATCCCGGAACATGAACTCATCTTT. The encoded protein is CASSGGPKTYWGRIPEHELIF.

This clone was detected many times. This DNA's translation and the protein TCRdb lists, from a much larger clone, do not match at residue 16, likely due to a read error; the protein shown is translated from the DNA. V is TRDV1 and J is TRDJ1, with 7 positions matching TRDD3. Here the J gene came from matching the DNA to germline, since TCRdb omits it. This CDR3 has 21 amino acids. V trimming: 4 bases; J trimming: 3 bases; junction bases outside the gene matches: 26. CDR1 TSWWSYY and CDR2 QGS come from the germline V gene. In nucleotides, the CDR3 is TGTGCTCTTGGGGTTTCGCCTACTCTATCTTACTGGGGATTTTACGCCGATAAACTCATCTTT. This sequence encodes CALGVSPTLSYWGFYADKLIF.

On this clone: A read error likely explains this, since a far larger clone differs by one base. CDR3 sequence reads: CALGEPSFRTLTGGSYTDKLIF. CDR3 coding DNA: TGTGCTCTTGGGGAGCCTTCCTTCCGAACCCTAACTGGGGGATCGTACACCGATAAACTCATCTTT. The chain uses TRDV1 and TRDJ1; 10 bases agree with TRDD3. No J gene is reported in TCRdb; it was inferred here by comparing the DNA with germline. This CDR3 comprises 22 residues. Trimming removed 3 bases from V and 0 bases from J; junction bases left unmatched: 22. The germline CDR1 and CDR2 sequences are TSWWSYY and QGS.

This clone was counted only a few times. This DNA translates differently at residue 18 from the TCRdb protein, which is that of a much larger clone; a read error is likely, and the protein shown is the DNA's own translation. The chain's CDR3 is CARVSPTVYWGIRSIDKPIF. CDR3 coding DNA: TGTGCCCGGGTGAGTCCTACCGTATACTGGGGGATACGCTCCATCGATAAACCCATCTTT. The chain recombines TRDV3 with TRDJ1; the match to TRDD3 covers 13 bases. The CDR3 has 20 amino acids. The germline V gene has CDR1 TVYSNPD and CDR2 GDNSRS (reference sequence).

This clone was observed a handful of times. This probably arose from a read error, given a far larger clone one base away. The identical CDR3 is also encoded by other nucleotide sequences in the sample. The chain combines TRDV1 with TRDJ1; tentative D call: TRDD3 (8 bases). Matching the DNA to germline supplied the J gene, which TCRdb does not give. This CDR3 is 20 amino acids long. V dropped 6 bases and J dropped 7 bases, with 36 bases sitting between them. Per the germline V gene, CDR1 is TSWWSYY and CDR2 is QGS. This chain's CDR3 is CALGAPFSYLHWGATVKLIF. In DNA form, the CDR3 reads TGTGCTCTTGGAGCTCCATTTTCCTACTTACACTGGGGGGCCACTGTTAAACTCATCTTT.

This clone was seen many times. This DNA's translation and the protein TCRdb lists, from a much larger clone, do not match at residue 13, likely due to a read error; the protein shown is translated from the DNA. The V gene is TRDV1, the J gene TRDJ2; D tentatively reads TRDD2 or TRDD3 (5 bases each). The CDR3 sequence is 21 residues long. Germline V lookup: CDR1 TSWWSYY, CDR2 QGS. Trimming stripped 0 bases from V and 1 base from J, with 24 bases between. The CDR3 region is CALGELSLWGHTLLLTAQLFF. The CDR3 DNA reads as TGTGCTCTTGGGGAACTATCGTTGTGGGGACATACCCTTCTTTTGACAGCACAACTCTTCTTT.

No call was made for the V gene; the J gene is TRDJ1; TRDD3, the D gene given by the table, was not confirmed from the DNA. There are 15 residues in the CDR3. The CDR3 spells CSGGSRVGVTDKLIF. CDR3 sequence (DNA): TGCTCTGGAGGAAGCAGGGTGGGGGTCACCGATAAACTCATCTTT.

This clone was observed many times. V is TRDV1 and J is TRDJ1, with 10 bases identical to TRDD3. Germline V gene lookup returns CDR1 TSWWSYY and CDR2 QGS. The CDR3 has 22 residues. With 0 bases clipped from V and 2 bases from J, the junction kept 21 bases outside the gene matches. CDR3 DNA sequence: TGTGCTCTTGGGGAACTCCTACGTGTCTCGGACTGGGGGGATACGAGGACCGATAAACTCATCTTT. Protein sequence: CALGELLRVSDWGDTRTDKLIF.

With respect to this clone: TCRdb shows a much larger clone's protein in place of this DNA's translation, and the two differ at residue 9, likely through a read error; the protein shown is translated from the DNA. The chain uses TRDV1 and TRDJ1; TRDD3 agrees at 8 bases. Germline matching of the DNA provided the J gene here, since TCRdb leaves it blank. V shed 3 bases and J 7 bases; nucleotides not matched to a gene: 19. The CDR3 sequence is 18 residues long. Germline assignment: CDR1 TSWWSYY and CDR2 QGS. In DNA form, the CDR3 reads TGTGCTCTTGGGGACCCCCTCGGTCCTTTACTGGGGGCCTTTAAACTCATCTTT. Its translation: CALGDPLGPLLGAFKLIF.

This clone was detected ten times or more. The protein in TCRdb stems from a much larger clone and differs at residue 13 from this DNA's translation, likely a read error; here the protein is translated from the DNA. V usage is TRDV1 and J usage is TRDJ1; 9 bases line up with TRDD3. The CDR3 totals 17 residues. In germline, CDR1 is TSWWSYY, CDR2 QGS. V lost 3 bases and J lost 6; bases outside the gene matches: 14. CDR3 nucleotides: TGTGCTCTTGGGGATTCTACGGGGATACGATACAGCAATAAACTCATCTTT. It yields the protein CALGDSTGIRYSNKLIF.

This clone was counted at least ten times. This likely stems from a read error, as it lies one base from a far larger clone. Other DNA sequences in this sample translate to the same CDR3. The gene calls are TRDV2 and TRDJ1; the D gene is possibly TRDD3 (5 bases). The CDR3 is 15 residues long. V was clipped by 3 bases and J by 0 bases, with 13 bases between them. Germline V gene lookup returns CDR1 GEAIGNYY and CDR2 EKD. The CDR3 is CACDLLGDHTDKLIF. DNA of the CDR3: TGTGCCTGTGACTTACTAGGGGACCACACCGATAAACTCATCTTT.

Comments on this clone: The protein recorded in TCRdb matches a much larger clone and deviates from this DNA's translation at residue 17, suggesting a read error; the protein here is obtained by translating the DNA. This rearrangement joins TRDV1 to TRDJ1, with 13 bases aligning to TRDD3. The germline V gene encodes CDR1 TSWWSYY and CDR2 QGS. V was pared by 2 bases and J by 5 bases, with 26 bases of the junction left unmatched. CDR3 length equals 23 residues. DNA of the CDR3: TGTGCTCTTGGGGAATCTCGCTTCCTACCCATTTACTGGGGGATACGCTCCTTAGATAAACTCATCTTT. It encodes CALGESRFLPIYWGIRSLDKLIF.

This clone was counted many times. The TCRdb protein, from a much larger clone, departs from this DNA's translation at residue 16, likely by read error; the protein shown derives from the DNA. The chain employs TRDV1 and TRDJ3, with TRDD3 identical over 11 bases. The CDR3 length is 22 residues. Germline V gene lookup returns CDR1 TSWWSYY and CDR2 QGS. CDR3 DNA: TGTGCTCTTGGGCGAACGTGGGGGATACGCGTTTCGAGCTCCTGGGGCACCCGACAGATGTTTTTC. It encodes CALGRTWGIRVSSSWGTRQMFF.

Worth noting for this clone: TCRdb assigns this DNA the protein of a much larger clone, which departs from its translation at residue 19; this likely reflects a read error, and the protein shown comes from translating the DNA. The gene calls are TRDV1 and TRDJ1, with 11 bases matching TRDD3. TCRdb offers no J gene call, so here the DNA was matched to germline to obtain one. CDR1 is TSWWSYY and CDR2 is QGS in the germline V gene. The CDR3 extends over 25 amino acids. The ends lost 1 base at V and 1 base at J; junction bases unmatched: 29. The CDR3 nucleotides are TGTGCTCTTGGGGAACGAAGTATCAGGTACCCCATTGTGGGGGATACGTTCGGGTGCACCGATAAACTCATCTTT. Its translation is CALGERSIRYPIVGDTFGCTDKLIF.